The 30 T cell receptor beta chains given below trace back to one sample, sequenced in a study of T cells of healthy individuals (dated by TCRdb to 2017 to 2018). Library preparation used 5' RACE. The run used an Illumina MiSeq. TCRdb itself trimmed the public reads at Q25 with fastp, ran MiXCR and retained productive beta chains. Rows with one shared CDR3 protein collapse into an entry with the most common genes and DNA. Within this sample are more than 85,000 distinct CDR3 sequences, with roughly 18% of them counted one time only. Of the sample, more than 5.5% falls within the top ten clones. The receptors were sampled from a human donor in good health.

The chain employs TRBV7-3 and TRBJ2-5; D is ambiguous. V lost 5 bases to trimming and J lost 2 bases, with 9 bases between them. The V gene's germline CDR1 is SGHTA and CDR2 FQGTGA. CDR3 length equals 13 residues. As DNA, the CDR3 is TGTGCCAGCAGCACCCGGCCACAAGAGACCCAGTACTTC. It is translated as CASSTRPQETQYF.

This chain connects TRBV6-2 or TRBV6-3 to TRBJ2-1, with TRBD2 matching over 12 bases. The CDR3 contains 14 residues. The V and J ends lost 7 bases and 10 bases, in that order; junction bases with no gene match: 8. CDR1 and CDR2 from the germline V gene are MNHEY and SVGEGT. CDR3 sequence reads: CASTGLAGNREQFF. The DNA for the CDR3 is TGTGCCAGCACCGGACTAGCGGGAAATCGGGAGCAGTTCTTC.

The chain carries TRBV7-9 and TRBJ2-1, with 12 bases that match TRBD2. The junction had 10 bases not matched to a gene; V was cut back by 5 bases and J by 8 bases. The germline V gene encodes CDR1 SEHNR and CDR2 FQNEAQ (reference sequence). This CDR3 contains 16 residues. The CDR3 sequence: CASSKGGTSGSDEQFF. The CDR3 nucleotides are TGTGCCAGCAGCAAAGGCGGGACTAGCGGGTCGGATGAGCAGTTCTTC.

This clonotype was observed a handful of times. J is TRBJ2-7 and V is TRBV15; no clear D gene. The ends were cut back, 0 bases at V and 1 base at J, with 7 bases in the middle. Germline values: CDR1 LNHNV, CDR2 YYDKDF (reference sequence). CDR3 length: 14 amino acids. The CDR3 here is CATSRDQKSYEQYF. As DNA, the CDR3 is TGTGCCACCAGCAGAGATCAAAAGTCCTACGAGCAGTACTTC.

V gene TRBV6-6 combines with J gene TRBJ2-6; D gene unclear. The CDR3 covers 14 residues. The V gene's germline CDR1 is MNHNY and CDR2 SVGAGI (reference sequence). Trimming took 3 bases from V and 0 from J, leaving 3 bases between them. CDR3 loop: CASSYGSGANVLTF. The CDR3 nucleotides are TGTGCCAGCAGTTATGGCTCTGGGGCCAACGTCCTGACTTTC.

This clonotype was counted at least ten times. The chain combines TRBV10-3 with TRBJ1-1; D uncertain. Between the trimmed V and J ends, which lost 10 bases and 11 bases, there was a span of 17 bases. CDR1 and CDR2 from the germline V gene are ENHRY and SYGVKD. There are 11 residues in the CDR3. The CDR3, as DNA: TGTGCCACCTTTTTGGGCTCATCGGCTTTCTTT. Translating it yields CATFLGSSAFF.

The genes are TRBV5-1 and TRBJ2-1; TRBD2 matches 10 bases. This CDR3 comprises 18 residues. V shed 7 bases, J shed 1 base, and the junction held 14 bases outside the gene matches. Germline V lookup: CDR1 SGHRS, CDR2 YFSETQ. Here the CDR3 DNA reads TGCGCCAGCGTGAAAAGCGGGGGGGCCGGTTCGTCCTACAATGAGCAGTTCTTC. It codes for CASVKSGGAGSSYNEQFF.

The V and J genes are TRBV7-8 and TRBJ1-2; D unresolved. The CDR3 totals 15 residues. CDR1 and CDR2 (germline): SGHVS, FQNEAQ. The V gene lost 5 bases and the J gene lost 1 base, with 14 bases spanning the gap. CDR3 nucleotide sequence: TGTGCCAGCAGCCACAGTCAGGCCCTTAACTATGGCTACACCTTC. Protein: CASSHSQALNYGYTF.

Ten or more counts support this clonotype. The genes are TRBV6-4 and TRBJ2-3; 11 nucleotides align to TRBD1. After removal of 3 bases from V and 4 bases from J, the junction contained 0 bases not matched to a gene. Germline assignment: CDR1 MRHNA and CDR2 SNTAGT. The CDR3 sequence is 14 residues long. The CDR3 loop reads CASSEGQGADTQYF. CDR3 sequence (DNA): TGTGCCAGCAGTGAGGGACAGGGGGCAGATACGCAGTATTTT.

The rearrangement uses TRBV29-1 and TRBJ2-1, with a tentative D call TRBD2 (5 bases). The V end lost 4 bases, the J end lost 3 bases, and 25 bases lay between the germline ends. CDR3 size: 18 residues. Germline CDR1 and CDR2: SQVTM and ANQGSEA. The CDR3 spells CSVALQNSGLSFYNEQFF. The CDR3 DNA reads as TGCAGCGTTGCCCTGCAAAACTCCGGACTGTCCTTCTACAATGAGCAGTTCTTC.

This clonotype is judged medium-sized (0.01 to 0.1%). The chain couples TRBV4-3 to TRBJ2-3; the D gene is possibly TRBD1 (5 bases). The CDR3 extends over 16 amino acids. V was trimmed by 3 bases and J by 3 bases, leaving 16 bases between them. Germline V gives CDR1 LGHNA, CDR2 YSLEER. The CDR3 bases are TGCGCCAGCAGCCAGGCCTATGACAGCCGGACAGATACGCAGTATTTT. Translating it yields CASSQAYDSRTDTQYF.

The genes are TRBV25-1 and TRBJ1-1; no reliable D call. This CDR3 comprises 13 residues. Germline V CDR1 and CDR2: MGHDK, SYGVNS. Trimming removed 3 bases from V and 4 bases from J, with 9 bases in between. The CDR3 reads CASSDRYLTEAFF. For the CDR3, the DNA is TGTGCCAGCAGTGACAGGTACCTCACTGAAGCTTTCTTT.

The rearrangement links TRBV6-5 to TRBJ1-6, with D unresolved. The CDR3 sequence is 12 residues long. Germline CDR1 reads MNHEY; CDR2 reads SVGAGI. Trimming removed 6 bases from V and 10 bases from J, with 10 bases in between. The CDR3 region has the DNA TGTGCCAGCAGATTGAACCAGTCACCCCTCCACTTT. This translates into CASRLNQSPLHF.

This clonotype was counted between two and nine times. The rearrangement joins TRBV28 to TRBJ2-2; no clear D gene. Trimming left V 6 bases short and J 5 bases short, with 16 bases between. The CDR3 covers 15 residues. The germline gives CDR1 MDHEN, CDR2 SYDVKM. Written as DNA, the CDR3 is TGTGCCAGCAGACCCCTATACCTGGGGACCGGGGAGCTGTTTTTT. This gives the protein CASRPLYLGTGELFF.

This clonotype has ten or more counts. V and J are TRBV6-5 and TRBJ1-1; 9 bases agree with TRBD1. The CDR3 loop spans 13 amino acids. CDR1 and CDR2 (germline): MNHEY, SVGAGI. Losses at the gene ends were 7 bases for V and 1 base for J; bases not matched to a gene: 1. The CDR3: CASTGQGNTEAFF. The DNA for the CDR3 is TGTGCCAGCACGGGACAGGGGAACACTGAAGCTTTCTTT.

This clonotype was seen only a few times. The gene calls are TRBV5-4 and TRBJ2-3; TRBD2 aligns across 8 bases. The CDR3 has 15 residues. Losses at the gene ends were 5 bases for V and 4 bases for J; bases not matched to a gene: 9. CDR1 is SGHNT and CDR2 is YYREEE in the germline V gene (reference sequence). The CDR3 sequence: CASRRSGLVPDTQYF. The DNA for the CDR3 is TGTGCCAGCAGGCGCTCGGGACTAGTACCAGATACGCAGTATTTT.

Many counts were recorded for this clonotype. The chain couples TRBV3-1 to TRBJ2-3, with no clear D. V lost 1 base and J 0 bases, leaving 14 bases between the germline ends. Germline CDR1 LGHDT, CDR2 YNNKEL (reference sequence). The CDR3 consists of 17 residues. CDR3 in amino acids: CASSQVSRTRSTDTQYF. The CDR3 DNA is TGTGCCAGCAGCCAAGTTAGTCGGACCCGTAGCACAGATACGCAGTATTTT.

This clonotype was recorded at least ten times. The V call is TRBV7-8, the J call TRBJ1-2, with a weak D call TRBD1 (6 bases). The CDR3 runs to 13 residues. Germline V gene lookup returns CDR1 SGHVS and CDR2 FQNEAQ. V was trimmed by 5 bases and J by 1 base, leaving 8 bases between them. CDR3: CASSPDSNYGYTF. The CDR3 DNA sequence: TGTGCCAGCAGCCCGGACAGTAACTATGGCTACACCTTC. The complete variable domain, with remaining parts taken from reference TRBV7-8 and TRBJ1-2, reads GAGVSQSPRYKVAKRGQDVALRCDPISGHVSLFWYQQALGQGPEFLTYFQNEAQLDKSGLPSDRFFAERPEGSVSTLKIQRTQQEDSAVYLCASSPDSNYGYTFGSGTRLTVV.

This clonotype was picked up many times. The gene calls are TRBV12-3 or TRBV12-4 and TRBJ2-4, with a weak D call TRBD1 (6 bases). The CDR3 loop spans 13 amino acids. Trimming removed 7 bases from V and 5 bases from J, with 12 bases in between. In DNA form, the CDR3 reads TGTGCCAGCACCTTGAAGGGGGAAAACATTCAGTACTTC. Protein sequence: CASTLKGENIQYF.

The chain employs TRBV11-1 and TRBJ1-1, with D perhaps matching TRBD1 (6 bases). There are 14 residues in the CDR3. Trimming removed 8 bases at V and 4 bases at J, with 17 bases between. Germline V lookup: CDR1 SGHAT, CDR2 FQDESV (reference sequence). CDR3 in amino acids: CASGQTEQITEAFF. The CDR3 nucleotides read TGTGCCAGCGGACAGACTGAACAGATCACTGAAGCTTTCTTT.

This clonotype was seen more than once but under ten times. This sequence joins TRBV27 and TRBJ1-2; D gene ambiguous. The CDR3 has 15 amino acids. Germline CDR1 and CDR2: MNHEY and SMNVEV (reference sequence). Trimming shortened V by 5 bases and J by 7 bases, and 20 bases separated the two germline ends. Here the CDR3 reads CASSPHSRTNLGYTF. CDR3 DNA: TGTGCCAGCAGTCCCCATTCCAGGACGAACCTTGGCTACACCTTC.

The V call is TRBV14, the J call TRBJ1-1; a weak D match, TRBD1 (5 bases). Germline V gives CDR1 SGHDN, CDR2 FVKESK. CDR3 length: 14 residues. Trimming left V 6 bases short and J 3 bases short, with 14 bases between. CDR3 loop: CASRGEYRHTEAFF. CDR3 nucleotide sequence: TGTGCCAGCAGAGGGGAATATCGCCACACTGAAGCTTTCTTT.

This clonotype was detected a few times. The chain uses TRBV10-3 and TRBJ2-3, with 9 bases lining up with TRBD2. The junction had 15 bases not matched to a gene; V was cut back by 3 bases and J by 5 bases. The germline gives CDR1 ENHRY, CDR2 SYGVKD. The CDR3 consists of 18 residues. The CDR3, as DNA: TGTGCCATCAGTGATTCCCAGGTGGCGGGGGGGTTTAAAGATACGCAGTATTTT. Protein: CAISDSQVAGGFKDTQYF.

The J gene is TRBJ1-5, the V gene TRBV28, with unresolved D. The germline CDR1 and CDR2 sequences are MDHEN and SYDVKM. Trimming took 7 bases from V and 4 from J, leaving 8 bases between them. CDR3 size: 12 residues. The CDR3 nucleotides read TGTGCCAGCACCCTCGGGAATCAGCCCCAGCATTTT. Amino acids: CASTLGNQPQHF.

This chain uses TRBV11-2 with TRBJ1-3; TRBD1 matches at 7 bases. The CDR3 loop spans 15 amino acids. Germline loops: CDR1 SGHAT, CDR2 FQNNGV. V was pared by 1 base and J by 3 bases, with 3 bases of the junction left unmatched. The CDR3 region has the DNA TGTGCCAGCAGCTTAGGAACAGGGGTTGGAAACACCATATATTTT. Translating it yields CASSLGTGVGNTIYF.

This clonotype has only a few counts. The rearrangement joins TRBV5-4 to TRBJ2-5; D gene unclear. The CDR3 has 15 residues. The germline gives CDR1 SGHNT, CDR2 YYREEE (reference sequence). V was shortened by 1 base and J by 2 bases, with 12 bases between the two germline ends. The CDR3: CASSLRVMVQETQYF. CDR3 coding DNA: TGTGCCAGCAGCTTGCGGGTTATGGTACAAGAGACCCAGTACTTC.

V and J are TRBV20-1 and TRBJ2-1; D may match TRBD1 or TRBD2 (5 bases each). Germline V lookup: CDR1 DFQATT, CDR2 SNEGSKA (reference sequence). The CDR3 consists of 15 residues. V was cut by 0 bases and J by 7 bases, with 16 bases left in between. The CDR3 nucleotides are TGCAGTGCTAGAGATCGCCTAGCAGGGTTGAATGAGCAGTTCTTC. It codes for CSARDRLAGLNEQFF.

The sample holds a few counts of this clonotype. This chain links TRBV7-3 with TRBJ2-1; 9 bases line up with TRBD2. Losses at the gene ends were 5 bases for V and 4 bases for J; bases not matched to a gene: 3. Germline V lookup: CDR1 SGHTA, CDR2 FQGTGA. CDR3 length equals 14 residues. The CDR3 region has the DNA TGTGCCAGCAGCCCGACTAGCGGTTACAATGAGCAGTTCTTC. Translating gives CASSPTSGYNEQFF.

CDR3 residues: CASSHTRTGGGELFF. CDR3 coding DNA: TGCGCCAGCAGTCATACCAGGACAGGGGGCGGGGAGCTGTTTTTT. This chain links TRBV4-1 with TRBJ2-2; TRBD1 agrees at 10 bases. Germline loops: CDR1 MGHRA, CDR2 YSYEKL. The CDR3 length is 15 residues. V gave up 6 bases and J gave up 7 bases; unmatched junction bases: 8.

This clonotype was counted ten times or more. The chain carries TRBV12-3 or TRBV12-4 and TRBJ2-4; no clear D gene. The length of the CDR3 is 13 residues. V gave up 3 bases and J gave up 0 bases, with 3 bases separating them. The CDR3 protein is CASSFIAKNIQYF. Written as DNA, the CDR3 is TGTGCCAGCAGTTTTATAGCCAAAAACATTCAGTACTTC.